These 6 T cell receptor beta chains originate from one sample sequenced in a study of response to subunit inactivated influenza vaccine. TCRdb reanalysed the RT-PCR reads using MiXCR and keeps one entry per CDR3 protein. The sample includes roughly 620,000 distinct CDR3 sequences, about 11% seen only once; the top ten take around 10%. This sample was also put to use in a study of T cells expressing NK-cell markers. According to that study: The authors made TCR beta cDNA libraries by 5'RACE template switching. This switching added a universal primer site and UMIs.

Source: PBMCs from blood, taken on the day of vaccination. The receptor source for this set is a man aged 50 or older who received an inactivated influenza vaccine.

This clonotype was observed a few times. V usage is TRBV7-8 and J usage is TRBJ2-3; no clear D. Deletions cut 5 bases from V and 0 bases from J, with 15 bases between. The CDR3 runs to 16 residues. Germline lookup yields CDR1 SGHVS and CDR2 FQNEAQ. CDR3 in amino acids: CASSPEPRSSTDTQYF. Here the CDR3 DNA reads TGTGCCAGCAGCCCAGAACCCCGCAGCAGCACAGATACGCAGTATTTT.

This clonotype was counted a few times. The genes are TRBV20-1 and TRBJ2-1; possible D gene TRBD2, 6 bases. Per germline, CDR1 DFQATT and CDR2 SNEGSKA (reference sequence). The CDR3 spans 16 residues. V was cut by 1 base and J by 1 base, with 14 bases left in between. In nucleotides, the CDR3 is TGCAGTGCTAGAGGTGCCGGGACTGGATCCTACAATGAGCAGTTCTTC. It translates to CSARGAGTGSYNEQFF.

This clonotype has just a few counts. The genes are TRBV11-2 and TRBJ1-5; D not resolved. CDR3 size: 18 residues. V lost 0 bases, J lost 0 bases, and 15 bases lay in between. Germline values: CDR1 SGHAT, CDR2 FQNNGV. The DNA of the CDR3 is TGTGCCAGCAGCTTAGAGATTAGGCACCCTAATAGCAATCAGCCCCAGCATTTT. Residues: CASSLEIRHPNSNQPQHF.

This clonotype appeared a few times. The chain couples TRBV29-1 to TRBJ2-7; possibly TRBD1 or TRBD2 for D (5 bases each). The germline CDR1 and CDR2 sequences are SQVTM and ANQGSEA. The CDR3 runs 14 residues. V was clipped by 6 bases and J by 1 base, with 16 bases between them. The CDR3 loop is CSVKYGTLSYEQYF. The CDR3 coding sequence is TGCAGCGTCAAATACGGGACGTTGTCCTACGAGCAGTACTTC.

This clonotype has a handful of counts. V is TRBV5-1 and J is TRBJ2-1; 7 bases map to TRBD1. Germline CDR1 reads SGHRS; CDR2 reads YFSETQ. The CDR3 sequence is 13 residues long. Trimming at V came to 4 bases and at J to 5 bases, leaving 3 bases not matched to a gene. The CDR3 bases are TGCGCCAGCAGCCTTACAGGGGACAATGAGCAGTTCTTC. Residues: CASSLTGDNEQFF.

The chain carries TRBV10-3 and TRBJ1-6; D is uncertain. The germline CDR1 and CDR2 sequences are ENHRY and SYGVKD. The germline V and J ends were trimmed by 0 bases and 12 bases, with 9 bases remaining between them. CDR3 size: 13 residues. DNA for the CDR3: TGTGCCATCAGTGAGTCCCCCAGACAACCCCTCCACTTT. Amino acid sequence: CAISESPRQPLHF.